Below, 2 T cell receptor beta chains from the same sample are listed, as sequenced in a study of shared clonotypes between healthy human individuals. Sequencing used immunoSEQ multiplex PCR; TCRdb keeps in-frame clones, though not all of them. This table has about 2.4 million clones, approximately 93% appearing once. Sequenced input: naive CD4+ T cells from PBMCs. Subset noted: CD45RA+ positively selected. These receptor sequences come from a young man in good health. Some clones in this sample may be carry-over from other donors' samples.

The V call is TRBV10-2, the J call TRBJ2-1; D call uncertain. The CDR3 is 16 amino acids. Trimming pared 2 bases from V and 1 base from J, leaving 12 bases between. Germline V gene lookup returns CDR1 WSHSY and CDR2 SAAADI. CDR3 sequence reads: CASSEVRWDSYNEQFF. The CDR3 coding sequence is TGCGCCAGCAGTGAGGTACGGTGGGATTCCTACAATGAGCAGTTCTTC.

The genes are TRBV19 and TRBJ2-1; TRBD1 or TRBD2 may be the D gene (5 bases each). This CDR3 region has 12 residues. Trimming removed 2 bases at V and 8 bases at J, with 7 bases between. Germline V CDR1 and CDR2: LNHDA, SQIVND (reference sequence). The CDR3 sequence is CASSILGDEQFF. CDR3 in DNA: TGTGCCAGTAGTATATTGGGGGATGAGCAGTTCTTC.